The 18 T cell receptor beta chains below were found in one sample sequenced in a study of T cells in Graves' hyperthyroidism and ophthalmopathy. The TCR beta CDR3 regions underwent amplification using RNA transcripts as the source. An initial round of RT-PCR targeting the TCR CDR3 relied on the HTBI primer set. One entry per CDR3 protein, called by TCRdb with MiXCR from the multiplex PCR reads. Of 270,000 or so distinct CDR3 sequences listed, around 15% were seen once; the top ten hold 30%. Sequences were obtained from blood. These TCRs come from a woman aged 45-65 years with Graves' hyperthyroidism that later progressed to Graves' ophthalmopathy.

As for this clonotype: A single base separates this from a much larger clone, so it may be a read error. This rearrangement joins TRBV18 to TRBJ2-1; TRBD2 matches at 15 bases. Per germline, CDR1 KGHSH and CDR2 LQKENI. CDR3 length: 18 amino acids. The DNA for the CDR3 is TGTGCCAGCTCACCTATTGGACTAGCGGGAGGGATCTACAATGAGCAGTCCTTC. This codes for CASSPIGLAGGIYNEQSF.

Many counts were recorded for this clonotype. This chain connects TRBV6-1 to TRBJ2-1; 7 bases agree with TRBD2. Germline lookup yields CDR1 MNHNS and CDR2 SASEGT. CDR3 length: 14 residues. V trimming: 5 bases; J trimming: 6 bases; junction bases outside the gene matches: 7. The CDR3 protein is CASSPLASTNEQFF. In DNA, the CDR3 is TGTGCCAGCAGTCCACTAGCGTCTACCAATGAGCAGTTCTTC.

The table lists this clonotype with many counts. In nucleotides, the CDR3 is TGTGCCAGCAGCTTAGATGTGACGGATGAGCAGTTCTTC. Protein: CASSLDVTDEQFF. This chain joins TRBV7-2 and TRBJ2-1; D unresolved. Between the trimmed V and J ends, which lost 1 base and 8 bases, there was a span of 9 bases. CDR1 SGHTA and CDR2 FQGNSA come from the germline V gene. This CDR3 comprises 13 residues.

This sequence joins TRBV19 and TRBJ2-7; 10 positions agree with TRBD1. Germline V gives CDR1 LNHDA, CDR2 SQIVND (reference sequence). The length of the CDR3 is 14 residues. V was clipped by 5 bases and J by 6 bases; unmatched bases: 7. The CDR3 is CASSFGQGVFEQYF. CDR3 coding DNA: TGTGCCAGTAGTTTCGGACAGGGGGTCTTCGAGCAGTACTTC. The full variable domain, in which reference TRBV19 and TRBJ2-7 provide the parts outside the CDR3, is DGGITQSPKYLFRKEGQNVTLSCEQNLNHDAMYWYRQDPGQGLRLIYYSQIVNDFQKGDIAEGYSVSREKKESFPLTVTSAQKNPTAFYLCASSFGQGVFEQYFGPGTRLTVT.

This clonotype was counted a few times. The CDR3 here is CASSFRRGGGGTDTQYF. The CDR3 region has the DNA TGTGCCAGCAGCTTCCGACGCGGTGGCGGGGGGACAGATACGCAGTATTTT. The J gene is TRBJ2-3, the V gene TRBV5-4; 8 nucleotides match TRBD2. The CDR3 spans 17 residues. J gave up 3 bases and V 2 bases, and 11 bases lay outside the gene matches. Germline assignment: CDR1 SGHNT and CDR2 YYREEE (reference sequence).

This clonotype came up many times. DNA of the CDR3: TGCAGTGCTTCTGACCTTGGCGGGAGCCATAGCACAGATACGCAGTATTTT. This gives the protein CSASDLGGSHSTDTQYF. The chain has TRBV20-1 and TRBJ2-3; TRBD2 aligns across 7 bases. In germline, CDR1 is DFQATT, CDR2 SNEGSKA (reference sequence). The CDR3 consists of 17 residues. V gave up 5 bases and J gave up 0 bases; unmatched junction bases: 14.

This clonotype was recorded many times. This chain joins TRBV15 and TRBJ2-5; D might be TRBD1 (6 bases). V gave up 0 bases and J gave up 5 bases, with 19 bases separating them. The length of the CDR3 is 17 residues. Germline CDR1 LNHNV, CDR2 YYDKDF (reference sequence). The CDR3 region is CATSRERRLGGMETQYF. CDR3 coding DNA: TGTGCCACCAGCAGAGAACGTCGGTTAGGGGGTATGGAGACCCAGTACTTC.

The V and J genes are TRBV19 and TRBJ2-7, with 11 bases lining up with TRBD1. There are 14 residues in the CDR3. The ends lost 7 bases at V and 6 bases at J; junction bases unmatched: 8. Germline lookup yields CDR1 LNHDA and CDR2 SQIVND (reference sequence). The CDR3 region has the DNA TGTGCCAGTACCCCTGAGGACAGGGGGCGCGAGCAGTACTTC. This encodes CASTPEDRGREQYF.

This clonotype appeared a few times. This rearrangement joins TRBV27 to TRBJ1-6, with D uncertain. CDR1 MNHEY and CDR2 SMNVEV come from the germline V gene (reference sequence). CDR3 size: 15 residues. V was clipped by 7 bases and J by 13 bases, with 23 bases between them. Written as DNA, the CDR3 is TGTGCCAGCAAGGGCAGCCAGATCCGGAGCCCTCCCCTCCACTTT. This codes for CASKGSQIRSPPLHF.

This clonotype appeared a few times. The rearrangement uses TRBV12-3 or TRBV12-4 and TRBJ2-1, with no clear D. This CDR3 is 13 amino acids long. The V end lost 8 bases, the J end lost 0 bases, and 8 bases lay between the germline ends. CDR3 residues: CASAMSSYNEQFF. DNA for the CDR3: TGTGCCAGCGCGATGAGCTCCTACAATGAGCAGTTCTTC.

CDR3 loop: CASSIGLLREAQYF. CDR3 nucleotides: TGTGCCAGCAGCATAGGACTTCTGAGGGAGGCCCAGTACTTC. The V gene is TRBV9, the J gene TRBJ2-5; maybe TRBD2 (6 bases). The germline V gene encodes CDR1 SGDLS and CDR2 YYNGEE. The CDR3 is 14 residues long. V was shortened by 4 bases and J by 9 bases, with 19 bases between the two germline ends.

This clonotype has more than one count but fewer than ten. This chain's CDR3 is CASSGTAYGYTF. CDR3 DNA: TGTGCCAGCAGCGGGACAGCCTATGGCTACACCTTC. The J gene is TRBJ1-2, the V gene TRBV28; 7 bases line up with TRBD1. The CDR3 runs to 12 residues. Looked up from germline, CDR1 is MDHEN and CDR2 is SYDVKM. Germline trimming cut 6 bases from V and 4 bases from J; bases unmatched to any gene: 2.

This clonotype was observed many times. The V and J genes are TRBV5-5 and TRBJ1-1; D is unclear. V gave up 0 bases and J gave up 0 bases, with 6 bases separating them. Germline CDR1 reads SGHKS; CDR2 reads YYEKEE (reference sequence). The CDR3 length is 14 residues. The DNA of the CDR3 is TGTGCCAGCAGCTTGGGAGGGTTGAACACTGAAGCTTTCTTT. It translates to CASSLGGLNTEAFF.

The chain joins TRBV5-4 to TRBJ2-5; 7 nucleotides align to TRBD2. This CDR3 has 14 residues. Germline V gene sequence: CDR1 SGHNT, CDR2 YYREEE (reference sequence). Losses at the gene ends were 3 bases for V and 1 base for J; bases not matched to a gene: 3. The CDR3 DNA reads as TGTGCCAGCAGCTCCGGGGGGACCCAAGAGACCCAGTACTTC. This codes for CASSSGGTQETQYF.

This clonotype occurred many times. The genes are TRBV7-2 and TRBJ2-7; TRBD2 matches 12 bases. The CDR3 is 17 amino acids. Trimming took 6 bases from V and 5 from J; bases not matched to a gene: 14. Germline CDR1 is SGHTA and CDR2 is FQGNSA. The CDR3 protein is CASRLAGGPSVGHEQYF. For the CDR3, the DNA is TGTGCCAGCAGGCTAGCGGGAGGGCCGAGTGTCGGCCACGAGCAGTACTTC.

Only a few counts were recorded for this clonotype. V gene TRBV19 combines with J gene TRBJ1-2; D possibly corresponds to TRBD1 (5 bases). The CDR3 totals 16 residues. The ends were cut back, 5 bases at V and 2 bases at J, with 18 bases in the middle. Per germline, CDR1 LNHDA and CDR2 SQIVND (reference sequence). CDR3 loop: CASSRGMGSNNYGYTF. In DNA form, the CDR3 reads TGTGCCAGTAGTCGGGGGATGGGATCCAACAACTATGGCTACACCTTC.

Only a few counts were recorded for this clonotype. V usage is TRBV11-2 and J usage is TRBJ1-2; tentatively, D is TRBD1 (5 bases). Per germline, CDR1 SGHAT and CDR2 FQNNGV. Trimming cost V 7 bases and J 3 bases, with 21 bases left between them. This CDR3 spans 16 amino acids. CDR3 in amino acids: CASTILGGGYDYGYTF. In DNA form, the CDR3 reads TGTGCCAGCACCATTTTGGGCGGGGGGTACGACTATGGCTACACCTTC.

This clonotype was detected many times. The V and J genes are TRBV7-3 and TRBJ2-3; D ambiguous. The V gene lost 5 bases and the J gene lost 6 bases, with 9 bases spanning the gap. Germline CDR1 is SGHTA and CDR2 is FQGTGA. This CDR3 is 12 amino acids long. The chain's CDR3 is CASSVRGDTQYF. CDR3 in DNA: TGTGCCAGCAGCGTTCGTGGGGATACGCAGTATTTT. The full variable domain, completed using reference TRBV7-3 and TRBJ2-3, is GAGVSQTPSNKVTEKGKYVELRCDPISGHTALYWYRQSLGQGPEFLIYFQGTGAADDSGLPNDRFFAVRPEGSVSTLKIQRTERGDSAVYLCASSVRGDTQYFGPGTRLTVL.